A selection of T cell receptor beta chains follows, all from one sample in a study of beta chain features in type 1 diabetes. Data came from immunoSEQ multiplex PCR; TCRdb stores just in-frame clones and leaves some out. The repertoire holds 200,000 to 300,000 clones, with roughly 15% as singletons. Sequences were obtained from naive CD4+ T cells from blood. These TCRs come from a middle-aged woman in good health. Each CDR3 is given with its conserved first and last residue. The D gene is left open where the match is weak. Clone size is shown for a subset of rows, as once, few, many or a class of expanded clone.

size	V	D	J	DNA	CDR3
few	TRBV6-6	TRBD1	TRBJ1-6	TGTGCCAGCGGCCCTAGGGGACAGGGGAGTTCACCCCTCCACTTT	CASGPRGQGSSPLHF
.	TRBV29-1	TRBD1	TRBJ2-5	TGCAGCGTCGAAACAGGGGTAAAGACCCAGTACTTC	CSVETGVKTQYF
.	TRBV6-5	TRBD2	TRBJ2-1	TGTGCCAGCAGTTCCACTAGCGGGGGTTCCTACAATGAGCAGTTCTTC	CASSSTSGGSYNEQFF
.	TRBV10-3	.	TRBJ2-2	TGTGCCATCAGTGAGATAATATCAGGGACCGGGGAGCTGTTTTTT	CAISEIISGTGELFF
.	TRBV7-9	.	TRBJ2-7	TGTGCCAGCAGCTTAATGGACAGCCCATCCTACGAGCAGTACTTC	CASSLMDSPSYEQYF
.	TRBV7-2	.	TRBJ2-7	TGTGCCAGCAGCATTACAGGTTTCAACGAGCAGTACTTC	CASSITGFNEQYF
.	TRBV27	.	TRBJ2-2	TGTGCCAGCACTGCACGGTATGGCGGGGAGCTGTTTTTT	CASTARYGGELFF
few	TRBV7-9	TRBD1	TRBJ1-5	TGTGCCAGCAGCCCGGGGACAGGTGGTCAGCCCCAGCATTTT	CASSPGTGGQPQHF
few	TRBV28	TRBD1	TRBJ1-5	TGTGCCAGCAGTAACAAACAGGGGCGTCAGCCCCAGCATTTT	CASSNKQGRQPQHF
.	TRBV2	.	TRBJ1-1	TGTGCCAGCAGCCCGGGATGGAAGACTGAAGCTTTCTTT	CASSPGWKTEAFF
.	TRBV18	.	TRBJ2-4	TGTGCCAGCTCACCACCTAGCGAATACATTCAGTACTTC	CASSPPSEYIQYF
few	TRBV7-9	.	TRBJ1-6	TGTGCCAGCAGCTTAGGGGAGGGCAGGCACCCTCTCTTT	CASSLGEGRHPLF
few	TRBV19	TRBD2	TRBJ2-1	TGTGCCAGTAGCACCGCTAGCGGGGGATTTTACAATGAGCAGTTCTTC	CASSTASGGFYNEQFF
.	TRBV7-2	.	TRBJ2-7	TGTGCCAGCAGCGCCATGGCCGCCCTGAACGAGCAGTACTTC	CASSAMAALNEQYF
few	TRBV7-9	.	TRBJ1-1	TGTGCCAGCAGCTTATCGGTAGGGGTGGGAGGCACTGAAGCTTTCTTT	CASSLSVGVGGTEAFF
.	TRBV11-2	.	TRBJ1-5	TGTGCCAGCAGCTTCCATTCCCTGGAGACTGGGTTTAGGAATCAGCCCCAGCATTTT	CASSFHSLETGFRNQPQHF
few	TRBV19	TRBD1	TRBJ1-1	TGTGCCAGTAGAGGGCAGGGGGCTCATGAAGCTTTCTTT	CASRGQGAHEAFF
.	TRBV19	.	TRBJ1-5	TGTGCCAGTTCCTTGGGCAGGGAGGGTCAGCCCCAGCATTTT	CASSLGREGQPQHF
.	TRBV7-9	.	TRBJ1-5	TGTGCCAGCAGCTTAGACGGTTGGTCCCAGCATTTT	CASSLDGWSQHF
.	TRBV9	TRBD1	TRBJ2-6	TGTGCCAGCAGCTTTTCCAGGGGGCGTACGTTCGGGGCCAACGTCCTGACTTTC	CASSFSRGRTFGANVLTF
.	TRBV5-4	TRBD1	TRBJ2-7	TGTGCCAGCAGGCGACAGGGTGCCTACGAGCAGTACTTC	CASRRQGAYEQYF
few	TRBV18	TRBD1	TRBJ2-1	TGTGCCAGCTCAGGGCAGGGGGCCGCTTCGTCCTCCTACAATGAGCAGTTCTTC	CASSGQGAASSSYNEQFF
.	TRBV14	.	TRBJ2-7	TGTGCCAGCAGTCAAAATCGGAACAGGGCCCTCTACGAGCAGTACTTC	CASSQNRNRALYEQYF
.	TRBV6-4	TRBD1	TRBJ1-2	TGTGCCAGCAGTTGGACAGGGAAAGATGGCTACACCTTC	CASSWTGKDGYTF
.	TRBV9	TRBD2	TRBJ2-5	TGTGCCAGCAGCGTAACGGGGGGGGCCGGTGAGACCCAGTACTTC	CASSVTGGAGETQYF
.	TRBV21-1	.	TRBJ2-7	TGTGCCAGCAGCAAAACCCGGGAAAGCTACGAGCAGTACTTC	CASSKTRESYEQYF
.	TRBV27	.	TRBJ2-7	TGTGCCAGCAGTCTTTCCGGCTACGAGCAGTACTTC	CASSLSGYEQYF
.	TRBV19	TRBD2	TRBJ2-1	TGTGCCAGTAGTATAGGCCTAGCGGGGGGGCTAAAAGTGTTCTTC	CASSIGLAGGLKVFF
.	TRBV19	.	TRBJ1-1	TGTGCCAGTACGCCCTACGGGGTAAGGAACACTGAAGCTTTCTTT	CASTPYGVRNTEAFF
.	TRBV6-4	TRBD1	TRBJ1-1	TGTGCCAGCAGTGCGACAGGGGATACTGAAGCTTTCTTT	CASSATGDTEAFF
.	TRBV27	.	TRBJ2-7	TGTGCCAGCAGTTCGAGGGGACATTCCCCCGAGCAGTACTTC	CASSSRGHSPEQYF
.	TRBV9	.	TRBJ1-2	TGTGCCAGCAGCGTAGCTCGGGACATACCGCTCTATGGCTACACCTTC	CASSVARDIPLYGYTF
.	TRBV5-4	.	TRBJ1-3	TGTGCCAGCAGCTTGGGAGACAGACGCTCTGGAAACACCATATATTTT	CASSLGDRRSGNTIYF
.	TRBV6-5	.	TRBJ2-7	TGTGCCAGCACCGCCTCAGGGGTCTACGAGCAGTACTTC	CASTASGVYEQYF
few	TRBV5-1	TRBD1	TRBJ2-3	TGCGCCAGCAGCTTGTCGCGGGACAGGGGATCCGATACGCAGTATTTT	CASSLSRDRGSDTQYF
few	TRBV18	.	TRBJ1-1	TGTGCCAGCTCACCGTTGGCCTTGAACACTGAAGCTTTCTTT	CASSPLALNTEAFF
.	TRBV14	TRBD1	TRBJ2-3	TGTGCCAGCGGTCAAAGGACAGGGGGGGGAGATACGCAGTATTTT	CASGQRTGGGDTQYF
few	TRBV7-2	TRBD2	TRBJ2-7	TGTGCCAGCAGCTTACCGGGGGGGCGGGGCGAGCAGTACTTC	CASSLPGGRGEQYF
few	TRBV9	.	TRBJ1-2	TGTGCCAGCAGCCCCGACATCTACGGCTACACCTTC	CASSPDIYGYTF
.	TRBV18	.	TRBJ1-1	TGTGCCAGCTCACAAACAGGGAACACTGAAGCTTTCTTT	CASSQTGNTEAFF
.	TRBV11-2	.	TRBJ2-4	TGTGCCAGCAGCTTAGACAGGTCGATTGTCAAAAACATTCAGTACTTC	CASSLDRSIVKNIQYF
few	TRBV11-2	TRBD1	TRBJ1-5	TGTGCCAGCAGCTTAGAGACAGGGGCAAATCAGCCCCAGCATTTT	CASSLETGANQPQHF